This T cell receptor (beta chain) was recorded in a study of OX40 agonist ivuxolimab in advanced cancers. About the research overall: Patients received the agonistic anti-OX40 (CD134) antibody ivuxolimab.

Individuals having autoimmune disease history or systemic immunosuppression were not enrolled. TCRdb's table, derived via immunoSEQ multiplex PCR, lists solely in-frame clones and lacks some. The sample carries about 61,000 clones, approximately 77% recorded once. The CDR3 covers 15 residues. In germline, CDR1 is WSHSY, CDR2 SAAADI. V was shortened by 3 bases and J by 4 bases, with 13 bases between the two germline ends. Sequencing used CD4+ or CD8+ T cells sorted from blood, obtained in a trial of the OX40 agonist ivuxolimab. The receptor was derived from an adult with an advanced solid tumor such as melanoma, head and neck, liver or kidney cancer. The genes are TRBV10-2 and TRBJ2-1; possibly TRBD2 for D (5 bases). The CDR3 DNA reads as TGCGCCAGCAGTGAAAGCGGTCTATCATACAATGAGCAGTTCTTC. Amino acids: CASSESGLSYNEQFF.